Shown below are 29 T cell receptor beta chains from a single sample sequenced in a study of CD8 T cells in ankylosing spondylitis (dated by TCRdb to the late 2010s). Library preparation used 5' RACE. Sequencing relied on an Illumina HiSeq 2500. TCRdb trimmed the raw reads at Q25, called clones with MiXCR and kept productive beta chains. Rows matching on CDR3 protein sequence are summarized as one entry with the most common DNA and genes. The table for this sample lists roughly 700,000 distinct CDR3 sequences; roughly 19% of them were counted only once. The ten top clones hold under 20% of the sample. These receptors' targets are unknown. Points the paper makes about the study in general: A TCR beta motif of several highly homologous amino acid variants appeared characteristic of blood from ankylosing spondylitis patients.

The material sequenced was blood, either unsorted or a sorted T cell fraction (not recorded which). These receptors all stem from a male donor with ankylosing spondylitis.

The V and J genes are TRBV20-1 and TRBJ2-7; D is unresolved. This CDR3 has 13 amino acids. Per the germline V gene, CDR1 is DFQATT and CDR2 is SNEGSKA (reference sequence). V was cut by 1 base and J by 4 bases, with 11 bases left in between. CDR3 in DNA: TGCAGTGCTAGAGTAGGTGCCCCTTACGAGCAGTACTTC. Its protein is CSARVGAPYEQYF.

V gene TRBV5-1 combines with J gene TRBJ2-7; TRBD1 matches at 10 bases. CDR1 is SGHRS, CDR2 YFSETQ, per germline. The CDR3 runs 15 residues. V lost 4 bases to trimming and J lost 9 bases; unmatched junction nucleotides: 13. The CDR3 DNA is TGCGCCAGCAGCGATTCCGGGACAGGGGAGTTGGGGCAGTACTTC. Translated, it gives CASSDSGTGELGQYF.

This clonotype was picked up a small number of times. The rearrangement links TRBV5-1 to TRBJ2-1; TRBD2 matches 8 bases. CDR1 SGHRS and CDR2 YFSETQ come from the germline V gene. The V and J ends lost 1 base and 4 bases, in that order; junction bases with no gene match: 4. CDR3 size: 15 residues. CDR3 sequence (DNA): TGCGCCAGCAGCTTGAATAGCGGGAATTACAATGAGCAGTTCTTC. It encodes CASSLNSGNYNEQFF.

This clonotype occurred a few times. This chain uses TRBV3-1 with TRBJ1-5; D gene uncertain. CDR1 and CDR2 (germline): LGHDT, YNNKEL (reference sequence). Trimming cost V 2 bases and J 5 bases, with 7 bases left between them. This CDR3 contains 13 residues. The CDR3 coding sequence is TGTGCCAGCAGCCAAACACCCGATCAGCCCCAGCATTTT. Translating gives CASSQTPDQPQHF. The full variable domain, with the rest looked up from reference TRBV3-1 and TRBJ1-5, is DTAVSQTPKYLVTQMGNDKSIKCEQNLGHDTMYWYKQDSKKFLKIMFSYNNKELIINETVPNRFSPKSPDKAHLNLHINSLELGDSAVYFCASSQTPDQPQHFGDGTRLSIL.

The table lists this clonotype with a few counts. The V call is TRBV5-1, the J call TRBJ2-7; D is unclear. The CDR3 sequence is 14 residues long. V gave up 4 bases and J gave up 2 bases, with 13 bases separating them. The germline gives CDR1 SGHRS, CDR2 YFSETQ. The CDR3 nucleotides are TGCGCCAGCAGCCTACTTAAGGGTACCTACGAGCAGTACTTC. It yields the protein CASSLLKGTYEQYF.

The chain carries TRBV29-1 and TRBJ2-5; possible D gene TRBD1, 6 bases. CDR1 and CDR2 from the germline V gene are SQVTM and ANQGSEA. Trimming shortened V by 5 bases and J by 2 bases, and 18 bases separated the two germline ends. This CDR3 has 15 residues. The CDR3 protein is CSVTVTGTPQETQYF. The CDR3 nucleotides are TGCAGCGTTACTGTGACCGGGACACCACAAGAGACCCAGTACTTC.

The V and J genes are TRBV28 and TRBJ2-1; TRBD2 matches at 12 bases. This CDR3 contains 17 residues. Trimming cost V 5 bases and J 3 bases; bases outside gene matches: 8. Germline-derived CDR1 and CDR2 are MDHEN and SYDVKM. The CDR3 nucleotides are TGTGCCAGCAGTCCACTTCTAGCGGGAGGGATCTACAATGAGCAGTTCTTC. It encodes CASSPLLAGGIYNEQFF. The full variable domain, in which reference TRBV28 and TRBJ2-1 provide the parts outside the CDR3, is DVKVTQSSRYLVKRTGEKVFLECVQDMDHENMFWYRQDPGLGLRLIYFSYDVKMKEKGDIPEGYSVSREKKERFSLILESASTNQTSMYLCASSPLLAGGIYNEQFFGPGTRLTVL.

The V gene is TRBV12-3 or TRBV12-4, the J gene TRBJ2-2, with TRBD1 identical over 7 bases. The CDR3 loop spans 16 amino acids. Trimming took 6 bases from V and 6 from J; bases not matched to a gene: 13. This chain's CDR3 is CASRKDRDRIAGELFF. The CDR3 DNA follows: TGTGCCAGCAGAAAAGACAGGGACAGAATAGCCGGGGAGCTGTTTTTT.

This clonotype was seen only a few times. This CDR3 is CASSRTGARSEKLFF. In DNA form, the CDR3 reads TGTGCCAGCAGCCGGACAGGGGCCCGGAGTGAAAAACTGTTTTTT. The V gene is TRBV11-2, the J gene TRBJ1-4, with 9 bases aligning to TRBD1. Per the germline V gene, CDR1 is SGHAT and CDR2 is FQNNGV. The CDR3 extends over 15 amino acids. V shed 5 bases and J 7 bases; nucleotides not matched to a gene: 8.

The J gene is TRBJ2-1, the V gene TRBV9; no clear D gene. The CDR3 extends over 13 amino acids. Between the trimmed V and J ends, which lost 0 bases and 8 bases, there was a span of 9 bases. CDR1 SGDLS and CDR2 YYNGEE come from the germline V gene. Here the CDR3 reads CASSVDLGHEQFF. DNA of the CDR3: TGTGCCAGCAGCGTAGATCTAGGCCATGAGCAGTTCTTC.

This chain joins TRBV27 and TRBJ1-5; TRBD1 is a possible D gene (5 bases). The CDR3 covers 14 residues. V lost 0 bases and J lost 6, with 9 bases in between. Germline V gives CDR1 MNHEY, CDR2 SMNVEV (reference sequence). The CDR3 bases are TGTGCCAGCAGTTTATCCAGGGTCGGTCAGCCCCAGCATTTT. This codes for CASSLSRVGQPQHF.

This clonotype was recorded a few times. The chain links TRBV2 to TRBJ1-2; D is unresolved. The CDR3 runs 14 residues. Looked up from germline, CDR1 is SNHLY and CDR2 is FYNNEI. V was trimmed by 8 bases and J by 2 bases, leaving 15 bases between them. The DNA for the CDR3 is TGTGCCAGCCACCGATCGACGGGGAACTATGGCTACACCTTC. The encoded protein is CASHRSTGNYGYTF.

The rearrangement joins TRBV12-3 or TRBV12-4 to TRBJ2-3; a possible D gene is TRBD1 (6 bases). The CDR3 runs 15 residues. Trimming took 5 bases from V and 1 from J, leaving 13 bases between them. In DNA form, the CDR3 reads TGTGCCAGCAGTGCAGGGGCGGGTCGCACAGATACGCAGTATTTT. This sequence encodes CASSAGAGRTDTQYF.

The chain is built from TRBV7-8 and TRBJ2-5, with a possible D match to TRBD2 (7 bases). Germline lookup yields CDR1 SGHVS and CDR2 FQNEAQ. The V end was cut by 1 base, the J end by 5 bases, with 17 bases between. The CDR3 extends over 16 amino acids. Written as DNA, the CDR3 is TGTGCCAGCAGCTTAGAGGATTGGACTAGGGGGGAGACCCAGTACTTC. It is translated as CASSLEDWTRGETQYF.

A few counts support this clonotype. The chain links TRBV7-2 to TRBJ2-1; D gene ambiguous. The CDR3 sequence is 12 residues long. Germline-derived CDR1 and CDR2 are SGHTA and FQGNSA. Trimming removed 5 bases at V and 10 bases at J, with 12 bases between. This CDR3 reads CASSPYSLEQFF. CDR3 nucleotide sequence: TGTGCCAGCAGCCCCTATTCGTTAGAGCAGTTCTTC.

The chain carries TRBV20-1 and TRBJ2-3; D may correspond to TRBD1 or TRBD2 (5 bases each). The V gene lost 0 bases and the J gene lost 4 bases, with 17 bases spanning the gap. The germline CDR1 and CDR2 sequences are DFQATT and SNEGSKA (reference sequence). CDR3 length equals 16 residues. CDR3 DNA sequence: TGCAGTGCTAGAGAACCGGGGCTTCGGTTGTCAGATACGCAGTATTTT. Protein product: CSAREPGLRLSDTQYF.

J is TRBJ1-5 and V is TRBV6-2 or TRBV6-3; 7 bases fit TRBD1. The V gene's germline CDR1 is MNHEY and CDR2 SVGEGT. V lost 6 bases to trimming and J lost 5 bases; unmatched junction nucleotides: 7. This CDR3 comprises 14 residues. As DNA, the CDR3 is TGTGCCAGCAGCCTGGACAGGTTGTATCAGCCCCAGCATTTT. Residues: CASSLDRLYQPQHF.

The chain employs TRBV5-1 and TRBJ1-4, with 9 bases lining up with TRBD1. The CDR3 totals 15 residues. CDR1 and CDR2 (germline): SGHRS, YFSETQ. The trim removed 0 bases at V and 4 bases at J, leaving 1 base unmatched. The DNA for the CDR3 is TGCGCCAGCAGCTTGGCGGGACAGGGTAATGAAAAACTGTTTTTT. It translates to CASSLAGQGNEKLFF.

This clonotype was picked up a small number of times. The chain uses TRBV5-1 and TRBJ2-2, with D perhaps matching TRBD1 (6 bases). The CDR3 contains 15 residues. V was trimmed by 4 bases and J by 3 bases, leaving 13 bases between them. Germline V lookup: CDR1 SGHRS, CDR2 YFSETQ. The CDR3 is CASSPGPGDTGELFF. The DNA of the CDR3 is TGCGCCAGCAGCCCCGGACCAGGGGACACCGGGGAGCTGTTTTTT.

In this sample, this clonotype turned up a few times. The chain has TRBV9 and TRBJ1-1; unclear D gene. The germline CDR1 and CDR2 sequences are SGDLS and YYNGEE. The CDR3 is made up of 14 amino acids. V lost 0 bases and J lost 4, with 10 bases in between. As DNA, the CDR3 is TGTGCCAGCAGCGTAGGTAGTCCGAGCACTGAAGCTTTCTTT. Amino acids: CASSVGSPSTEAFF.

This clonotype was recorded a few times. This chain connects TRBV27 to TRBJ2-3; D remains unclear. CDR1 MNHEY and CDR2 SMNVEV come from the germline V gene (reference sequence). Trimming pared 2 bases from V and 2 bases from J, leaving 8 bases between. This CDR3 is built from 14 residues. The CDR3 loop is CASSLVSATDTQYF. The CDR3 nucleotides are TGTGCCAGCAGTTTAGTCTCCGCCACAGATACGCAGTATTTT.

The chain employs TRBV20-1 and TRBJ2-3; possibly TRBD1 for D (5 bases). V was clipped by 3 bases and J by 0 bases, with 10 bases between them. There are 14 residues in the CDR3. The germline CDR1 and CDR2 sequences are DFQATT and SNEGSKA (reference sequence). The CDR3 DNA is TGCAGTGCTAGGGCCCCAGGGAGCACAGATACGCAGTATTTT. As protein: CSARAPGSTDTQYF.

This clonotype was picked up a small number of times. The V call is TRBV5-1, the J call TRBJ2-3, with a tentative D call TRBD2 (5 bases). The V gene lost 0 bases and the J gene lost 2 bases, with 13 bases spanning the gap. Germline assignment: CDR1 SGHRS and CDR2 YFSETQ. The CDR3 is 16 amino acids. CDR3 amino acids: CASSLVGGGATDTQYF. The CDR3, as DNA: TGCGCCAGCAGCTTGGTTGGCGGAGGCGCCACAGATACGCAGTATTTT.

This clonotype has just a few counts. The chain has TRBV6-1 and TRBJ2-7, with D possibly being TRBD1 or TRBD2 (5 bases each). Looked up from germline, CDR1 is MNHNS and CDR2 is SASEGT. The V and J ends lost 1 base and 1 base respectively, with 11 bases between them. The CDR3 length is 15 residues. CDR3 DNA sequence: TGTGCCAGCAGTGAAGGCTGGGGGTTATCCTACGAGCAGTACTTC. The encoded protein is CASSEGWGLSYEQYF.

This clonotype was seen more than once but under ten times. The rearrangement uses TRBV9 and TRBJ1-6; D unclear. Germline V gene lookup returns CDR1 SGDLS and CDR2 YYNGEE. Trimming took 3 bases from V and 9 from J, leaving 10 bases between them. The CDR3 has 13 amino acids. The CDR3, as DNA: TGTGCCAGCAGCGGCGGGGAGGGTTCACCCCTCCACTTT. Its translation: CASSGGEGSPLHF.

This clonotype has more than one count but fewer than ten. The CDR3 coding sequence is TGTGCCAGCAGTTTAGGGGGGGCTGAGCAGTTCTTC. Translated, it gives CASSLGGAEQFF. The chain employs TRBV27 and TRBJ2-1; TRBD2 might be the D (7 bases). Looked up from germline, CDR1 is MNHEY and CDR2 is SMNVEV (reference sequence). This CDR3 contains 12 residues. The V and J ends lost 2 bases and 9 bases respectively, with 8 bases between them.

A note on this clonotype: This may be a read error, as it is one base from a much larger clone. The rearrangement joins TRBV9 to TRBJ2-6; D unresolved. V gave up 0 bases and J gave up 0 bases, with 4 bases separating them. There are 15 residues in the CDR3. Germline CDR1 reads SGDLS; CDR2 reads YYNGEE. The CDR3 coding sequence is TGTGCCAGCAGCGTAGGGTTCTCTGGGGCCAACGTCCTGACTTTC. This encodes CASSVGFSGANVLTF.

The table lists this clonotype with a count of one. V usage is TRBV5-1 and J usage is TRBJ1-6; TRBD1 matches 8 bases. The CDR3 covers 16 residues. CDR1 and CDR2 (germline): SGHRS, YFSETQ. Trimming cost V 0 bases and J 5 bases; bases outside gene matches: 4. CDR3 sequence reads: CASSLAGQGNNSPLHF. The DNA for the CDR3 is TGCGCCAGCAGCTTGGCCGGACAGGGAAATAATTCACCCCTCCACTTT.

This clonotype came up a few times. The genes are TRBV7-9 and TRBJ2-3; 11 bases map to TRBD2. V gave up 3 bases and J gave up 0 bases; unmatched junction bases: 2. The germline V gene has CDR1 SEHNR and CDR2 FQNEAQ (reference sequence). The CDR3 contains 16 residues. CDR3 DNA sequence: TGTGCCAGCAGCTTGGGACTAGCGGAAAGCACAGATACGCAGTATTTT. It translates to CASSLGLAESTDTQYF.